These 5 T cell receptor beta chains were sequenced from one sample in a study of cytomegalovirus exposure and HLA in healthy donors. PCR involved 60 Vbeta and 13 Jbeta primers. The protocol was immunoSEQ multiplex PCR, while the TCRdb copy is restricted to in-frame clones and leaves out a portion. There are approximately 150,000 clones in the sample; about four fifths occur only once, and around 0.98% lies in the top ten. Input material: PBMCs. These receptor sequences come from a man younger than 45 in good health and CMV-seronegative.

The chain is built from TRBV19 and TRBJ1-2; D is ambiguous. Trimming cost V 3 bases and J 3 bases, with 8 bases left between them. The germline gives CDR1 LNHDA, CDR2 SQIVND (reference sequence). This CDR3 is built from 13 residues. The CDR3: CASSIADYYGYTF. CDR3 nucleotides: TGTGCCAGTAGTATTGCCGACTACTATGGCTACACCTTC.

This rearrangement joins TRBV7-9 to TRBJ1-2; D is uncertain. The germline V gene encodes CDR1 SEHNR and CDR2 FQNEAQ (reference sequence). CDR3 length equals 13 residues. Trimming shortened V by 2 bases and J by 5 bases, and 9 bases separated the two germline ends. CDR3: CASSLLSVYGYTF. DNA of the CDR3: TGTGCCAGCAGCTTACTGTCTGTATATGGCTACACCTTC.

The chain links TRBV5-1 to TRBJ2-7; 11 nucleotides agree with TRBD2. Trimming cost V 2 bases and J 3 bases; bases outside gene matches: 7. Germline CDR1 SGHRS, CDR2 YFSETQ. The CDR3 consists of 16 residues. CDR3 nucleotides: TGCGCCAGCAGCTTTAATCTAGCGGGAGGTTTCTACGAGCAGTACTTC. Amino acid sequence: CASSFNLAGGFYEQYF.

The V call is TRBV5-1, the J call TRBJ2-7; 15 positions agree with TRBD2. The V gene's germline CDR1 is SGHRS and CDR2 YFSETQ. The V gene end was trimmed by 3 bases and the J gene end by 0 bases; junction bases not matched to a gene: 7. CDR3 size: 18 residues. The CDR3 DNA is TGCGCCAGCAGCTCCGGACTAGCGGGGGGGCGTGGCTCCTACGAGCAGTACTTC. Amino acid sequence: CASSSGLAGGRGSYEQYF.

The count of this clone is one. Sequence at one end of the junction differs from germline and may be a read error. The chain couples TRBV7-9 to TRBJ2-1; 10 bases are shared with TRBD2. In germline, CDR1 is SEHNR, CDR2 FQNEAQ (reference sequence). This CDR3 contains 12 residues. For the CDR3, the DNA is TGTGCCAACAGCGGGGGGGCCTATGAGCAGTTCTTC. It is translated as CANSGGAYEQFF.